This TCR beta chain was captured in a study of cytomegalovirus exposure and HLA in healthy donors. Study-wide points: A subsequent analysis found that TCR clusters from the first cohort also tended to co-occur in the 110 or so validation repertoires, with under 95% of cluster scores above 0. Cytomegalovirus-associated status was assigned to some 180 TCR beta chains.

After removal of 4 bases from V and 4 bases from J, the junction contained 1 base not matched to a gene. CDR3 length: 14 residues. Germline V gene lookup returns CDR1 SGHNT and CDR2 YENEEA. Sequenced by immunoSEQ multiplex PCR; TCRdb stores in-frame clones only, minus some. The sample lists around 95,000 clones; less than 85% were seen once. With respect to this clone: Its antigen is not identified.

The chain uses TRBV11-3 and TRBJ2-1, with 10 bases aligning to TRBD2. The sequencing sample was made of PBMCs. This TCR was recovered from a man aged 18 to 30 in good health and CMV-seropositive. The CDR3 spells CASSSGLAYNEQFF. The DNA for the CDR3 is TGTGCCAGCAGCTCGGGACTAGCGTACAATGAGCAGTTCTTC.